This T cell receptor (beta chain) is drawn from a study of T-cell memory formation after mild COVID-19 (dated by TCRdb to the early 2020s). Study-wide context: Most TCR sequence clusters were specific to one of the two donors. The cohort was made up of two young adult volunteers, one female and one male, who were previously healthy. Longitudinal TCRalpha and TCRbeta repertoire sequencing tracked T-cell clones expanding and contracting after mild COVID-19 in a couple of donors. Findings and caveats that apply to the study as a whole: Some responding clones were found in pre-infection memory, which suggests that pre-existing cross-reactive memory T cells took part in the SARS-CoV-2 response. The study included only a couple of mild cases, and larger cohorts that include severe cases with pre-infection samples were judged to be necessary. SARS-CoV-2 specificity of the second-wave clones peaking on day 37 was not confirmed. Clones contracting from day 15 to 85 had balanced CD4/CD8 phenotypes, while a second wave expanding from day 15 to 37 was biased towards CD4+. Contracting CD4+ clones turned up mainly in the CM and EM memory subsets, whereas EMRA was where CD8+ clones were enriched.

Sequencing was performed on an Illumina NovaSeq 6000. TCRalpha and TCRbeta cDNA libraries were constructed by 5'RACE with constant-segment primers, with sample barcodes and unique molecular identifiers being introduced. RNA was extracted from every sample with Trizol reagent. Amplification of the libraries took two PCR steps, and the second step added a second sample barcode plus Illumina TruSeq adapters. Sequencing of libraries was performed on an Illumina NovaSeq with 2 x 150 bp paired-end reads. As for how the authors treated the data: Reads were demultiplexed and collapsed into UMI-guided consensus sequences with migec v1.2.7. Using mixcr v2.1.11, the UMI consensuses were aligned to TRA and TRB V and J templates and assembled into clonotypes. Expanded or contracted clonotypes were those called significant by both edgeR and NoisET, with noise models trained on biological replicates. edgeR calls used a false discovery rate-adjusted p below 0.01 and a log2 fold-change threshold of 1. As an exploratory analysis of dynamics, max-normalized trajectories of the 1000 most abundant clonotypes were examined by PCA with hierarchical clustering. Each responding clone was given a CD4 or CD8 phenotype based on the CD4+ and CD8+ repertoires, which had been sequenced separately. TCRdb redid the processing of the public reads, applying fastp at Q25 and MiXCR, and retained in-frame beta chains. Each entry is one CDR3 protein sequence, shown with its most common DNA and genes. The V and J calls here are based on TCRdb, not the publication. This sample comprises fewer than 450,000 distinct CDR3 sequences, about 21% of them detected only once. 9.5% to 15% of the sample belongs to the ten largest clones.

Of note for this clonotype: Its specific antigen is unknown. Per-base qualities were not stored, and no clone one base away is much larger.

PBMCs were isolated by Ficoll-Paque density gradient centrifugation. This receptor was identified in an adult woman who had mild COVID-19 (a few samples of this study predate the infection). The sample titles of this study are shuffled in the database, so cell type and time point are left out; the donor was told from shared clones. The sample was PBMCs or a T cell subset sorted from them (not recorded which).

The DNA reads TGTGCCAGCAGTTCTGGGACTAGCGCAAACATTCAGTACTTC. This encodes CASSSGTSANIQYF. The V gene is TRBV12-3 or TRBV12-4 and the J gene is TRBJ2-4; TRBD2 aligns with 10 central bases. V ends up 4 bases short and J 6 bases short, with an unmatched junction base count of 3. The CDR3 numbers 14 residues from cysteine through phenylalanine. This entry keeps only the CDR3 DNA: 42 bases, framed from base 1.